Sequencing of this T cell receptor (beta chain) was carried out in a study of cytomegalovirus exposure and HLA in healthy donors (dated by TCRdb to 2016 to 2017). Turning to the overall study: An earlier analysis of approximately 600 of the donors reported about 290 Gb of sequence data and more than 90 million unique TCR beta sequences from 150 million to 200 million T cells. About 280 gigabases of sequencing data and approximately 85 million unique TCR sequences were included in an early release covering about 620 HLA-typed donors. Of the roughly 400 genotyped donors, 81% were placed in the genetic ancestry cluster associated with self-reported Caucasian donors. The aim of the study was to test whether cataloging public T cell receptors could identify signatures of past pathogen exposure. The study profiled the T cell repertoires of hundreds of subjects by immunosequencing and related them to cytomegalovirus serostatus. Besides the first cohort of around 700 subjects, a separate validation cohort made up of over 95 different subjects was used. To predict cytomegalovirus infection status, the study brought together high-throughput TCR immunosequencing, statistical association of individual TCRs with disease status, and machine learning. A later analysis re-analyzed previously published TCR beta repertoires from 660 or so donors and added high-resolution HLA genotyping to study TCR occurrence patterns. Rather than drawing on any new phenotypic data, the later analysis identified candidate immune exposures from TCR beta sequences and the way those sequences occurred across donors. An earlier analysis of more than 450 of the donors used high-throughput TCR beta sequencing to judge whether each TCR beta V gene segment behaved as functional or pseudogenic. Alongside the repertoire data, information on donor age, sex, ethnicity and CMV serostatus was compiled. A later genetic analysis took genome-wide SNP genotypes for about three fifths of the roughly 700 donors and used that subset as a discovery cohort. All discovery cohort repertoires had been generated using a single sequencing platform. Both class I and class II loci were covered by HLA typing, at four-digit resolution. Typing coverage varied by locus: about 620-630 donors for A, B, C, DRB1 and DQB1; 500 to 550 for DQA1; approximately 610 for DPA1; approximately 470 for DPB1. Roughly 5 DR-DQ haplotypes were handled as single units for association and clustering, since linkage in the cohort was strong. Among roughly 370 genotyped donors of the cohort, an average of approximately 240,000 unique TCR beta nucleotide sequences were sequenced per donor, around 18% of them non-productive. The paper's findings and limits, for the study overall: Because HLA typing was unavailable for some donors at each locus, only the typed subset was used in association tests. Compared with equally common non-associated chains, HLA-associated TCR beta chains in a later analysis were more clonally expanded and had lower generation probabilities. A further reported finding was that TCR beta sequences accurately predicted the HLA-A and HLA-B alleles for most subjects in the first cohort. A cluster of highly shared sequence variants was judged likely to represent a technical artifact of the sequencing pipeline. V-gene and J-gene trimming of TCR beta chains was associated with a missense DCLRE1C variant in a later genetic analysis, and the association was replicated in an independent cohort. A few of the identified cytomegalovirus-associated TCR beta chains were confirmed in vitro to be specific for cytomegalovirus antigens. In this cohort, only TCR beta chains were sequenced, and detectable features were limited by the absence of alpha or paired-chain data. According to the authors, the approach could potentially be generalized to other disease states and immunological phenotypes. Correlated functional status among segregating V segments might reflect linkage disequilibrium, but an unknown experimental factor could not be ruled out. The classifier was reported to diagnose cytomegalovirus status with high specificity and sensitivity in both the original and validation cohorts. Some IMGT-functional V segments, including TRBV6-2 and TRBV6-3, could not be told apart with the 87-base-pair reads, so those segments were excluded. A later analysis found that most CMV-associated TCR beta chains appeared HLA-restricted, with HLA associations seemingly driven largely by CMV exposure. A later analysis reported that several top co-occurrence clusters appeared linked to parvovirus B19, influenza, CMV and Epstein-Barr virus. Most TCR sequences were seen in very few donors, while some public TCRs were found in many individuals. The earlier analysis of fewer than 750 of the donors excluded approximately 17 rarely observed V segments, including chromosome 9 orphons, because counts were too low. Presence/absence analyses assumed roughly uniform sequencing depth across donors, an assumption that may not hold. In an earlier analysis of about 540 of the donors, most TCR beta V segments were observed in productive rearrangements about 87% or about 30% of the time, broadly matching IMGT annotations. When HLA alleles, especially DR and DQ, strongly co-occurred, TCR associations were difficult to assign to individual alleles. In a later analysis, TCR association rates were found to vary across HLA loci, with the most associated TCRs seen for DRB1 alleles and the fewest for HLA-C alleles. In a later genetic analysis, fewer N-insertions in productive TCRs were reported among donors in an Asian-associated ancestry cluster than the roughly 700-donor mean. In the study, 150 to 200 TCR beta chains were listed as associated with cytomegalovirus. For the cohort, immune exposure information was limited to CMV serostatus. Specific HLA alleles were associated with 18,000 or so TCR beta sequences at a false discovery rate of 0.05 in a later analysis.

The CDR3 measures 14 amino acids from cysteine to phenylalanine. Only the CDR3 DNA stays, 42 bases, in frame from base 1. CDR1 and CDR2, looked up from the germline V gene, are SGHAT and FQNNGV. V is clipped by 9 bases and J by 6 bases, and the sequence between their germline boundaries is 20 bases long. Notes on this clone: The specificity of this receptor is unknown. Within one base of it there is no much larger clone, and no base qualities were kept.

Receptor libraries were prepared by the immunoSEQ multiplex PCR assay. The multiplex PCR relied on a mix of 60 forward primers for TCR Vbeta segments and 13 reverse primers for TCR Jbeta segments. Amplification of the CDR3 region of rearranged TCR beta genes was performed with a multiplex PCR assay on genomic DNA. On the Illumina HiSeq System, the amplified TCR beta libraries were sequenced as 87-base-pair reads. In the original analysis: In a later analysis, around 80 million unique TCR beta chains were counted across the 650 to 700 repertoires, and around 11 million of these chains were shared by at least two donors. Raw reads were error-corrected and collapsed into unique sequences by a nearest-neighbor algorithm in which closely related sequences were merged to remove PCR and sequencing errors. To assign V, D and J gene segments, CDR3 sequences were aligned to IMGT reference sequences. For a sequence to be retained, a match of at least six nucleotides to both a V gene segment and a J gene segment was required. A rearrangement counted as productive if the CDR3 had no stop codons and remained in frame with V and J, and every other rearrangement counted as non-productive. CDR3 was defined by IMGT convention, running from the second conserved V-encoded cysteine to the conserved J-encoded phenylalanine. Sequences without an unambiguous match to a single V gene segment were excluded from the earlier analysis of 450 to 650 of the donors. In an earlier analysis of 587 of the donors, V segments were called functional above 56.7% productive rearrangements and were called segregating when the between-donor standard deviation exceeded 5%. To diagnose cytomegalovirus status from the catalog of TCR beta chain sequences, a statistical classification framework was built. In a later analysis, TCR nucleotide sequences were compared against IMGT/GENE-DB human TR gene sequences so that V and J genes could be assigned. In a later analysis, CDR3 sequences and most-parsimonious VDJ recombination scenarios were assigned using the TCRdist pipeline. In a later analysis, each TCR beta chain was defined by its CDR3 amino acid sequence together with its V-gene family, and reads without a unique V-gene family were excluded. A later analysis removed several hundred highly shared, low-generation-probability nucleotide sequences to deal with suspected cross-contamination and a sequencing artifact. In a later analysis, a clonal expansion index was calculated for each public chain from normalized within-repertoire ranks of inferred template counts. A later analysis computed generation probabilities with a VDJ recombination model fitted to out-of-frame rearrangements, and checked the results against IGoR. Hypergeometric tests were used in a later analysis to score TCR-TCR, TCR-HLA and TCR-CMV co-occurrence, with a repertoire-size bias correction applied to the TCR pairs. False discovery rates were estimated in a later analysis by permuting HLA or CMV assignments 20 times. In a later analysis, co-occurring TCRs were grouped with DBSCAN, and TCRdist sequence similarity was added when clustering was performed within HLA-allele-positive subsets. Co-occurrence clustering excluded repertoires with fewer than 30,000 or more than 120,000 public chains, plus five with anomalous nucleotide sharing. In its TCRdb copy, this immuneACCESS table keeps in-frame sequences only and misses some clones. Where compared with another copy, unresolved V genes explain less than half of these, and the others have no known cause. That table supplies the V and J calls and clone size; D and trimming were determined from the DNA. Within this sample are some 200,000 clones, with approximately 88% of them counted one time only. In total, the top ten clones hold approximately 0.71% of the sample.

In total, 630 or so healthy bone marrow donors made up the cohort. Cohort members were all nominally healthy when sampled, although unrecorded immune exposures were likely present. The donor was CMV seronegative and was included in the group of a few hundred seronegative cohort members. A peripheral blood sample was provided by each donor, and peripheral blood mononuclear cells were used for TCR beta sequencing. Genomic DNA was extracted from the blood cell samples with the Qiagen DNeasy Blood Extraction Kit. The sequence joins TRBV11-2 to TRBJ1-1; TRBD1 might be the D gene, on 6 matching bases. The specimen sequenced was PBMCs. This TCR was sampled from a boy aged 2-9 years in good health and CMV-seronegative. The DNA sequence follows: TGTGCCAGTAGGGACATTTCCTCCTGGGCTGAAGCTTTCTTT. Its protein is CASRDISSWAEAFF.